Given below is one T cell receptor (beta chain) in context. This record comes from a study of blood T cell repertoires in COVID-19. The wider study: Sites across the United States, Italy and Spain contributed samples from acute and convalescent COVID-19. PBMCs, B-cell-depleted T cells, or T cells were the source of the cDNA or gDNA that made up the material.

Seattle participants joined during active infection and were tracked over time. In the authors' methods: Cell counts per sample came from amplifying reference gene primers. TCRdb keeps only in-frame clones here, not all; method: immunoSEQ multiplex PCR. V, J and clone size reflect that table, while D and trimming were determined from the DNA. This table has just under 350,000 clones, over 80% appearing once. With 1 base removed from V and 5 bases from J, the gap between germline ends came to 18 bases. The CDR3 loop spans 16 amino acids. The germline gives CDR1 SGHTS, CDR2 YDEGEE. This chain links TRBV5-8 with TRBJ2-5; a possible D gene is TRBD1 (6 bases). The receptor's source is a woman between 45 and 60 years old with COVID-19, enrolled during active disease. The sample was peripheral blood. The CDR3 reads CASSLFGARGQETQYF. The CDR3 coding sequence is TGTGCCAGCAGCTTGTTTGGTGCCAGGGGCCAGGAGACCCAGTACTTC.